This passage covers 5 T cell receptor beta chains from one sample sequenced in a study of T cells in Graves' hyperthyroidism and ophthalmopathy. Amplified TCR beta CDR3 regions derived from RNA transcripts. Using the HTBI primer set, a first-round RT-PCR was run on the TCR CDR3. TCRdb reanalysed the multiplex PCR reads using MiXCR and keeps one entry per CDR3 protein. The table includes 550,000 to 800,000 distinct CDR3 sequences, roughly 17% detected once. The sequenced sample consisted of blood. Receptor source: a man aged 50 to 59 with Graves' hyperthyroidism.

This clonotype was recorded at least ten times. The genes are TRBV2 and TRBJ1-4, with D perhaps TRBD1 (6 bases). Germline CDR1 reads SNHLY; CDR2 reads FYNNEI. V lost 5 bases and J 7 bases, leaving 14 bases between the germline ends. CDR3 length: 14 amino acids. CDR3 residues: CASSPSRGGEKLFF. The CDR3 nucleotides are TGTGCCAGCAGTCCCTCCAGGGGCGGTGAAAAACTGTTTTTT. Filled out from reference TRBV2 and TRBJ1-4, the complete variable domain reads EPEVTQTPSHQVTQMGQEVILRCVPISNHLYFYWYRQILGQKVEFLVSFYNNEISEKSEIFDDQFSVERPDGSNFTLKIRSTKLEDSAMYFCASSPSRGGEKLFFGSGTQLSVL.

The CDR3 is CSALPGMEWNTEAFF. CDR3 bases: TGCAGTGCTCTGCCAGGGATGGAGTGGAACACTGAAGCTTTCTTT. The chain employs TRBV20-1 and TRBJ1-1; D is possibly TRBD1 (5 bases). Trimming left V 5 bases short and J 1 base short, with 17 bases between. This CDR3 is built from 15 residues. The germline gives CDR1 DFQATT, CDR2 SNEGSKA (reference sequence).

Points on this clonotype: This likely comes from a read error, as the CDR3 has no conserved phenylalanine or tryptophan at its end. The chain is built from TRBV2 and TRBJ2-1; D not certain. The V and J ends lost 8 bases and 5 bases respectively, with 4 bases between them. Per the germline V gene, CDR1 is SNHLY and CDR2 is FYNNEI. The CDR3 spans 10 residues. The CDR3 DNA is TGTGCCAGCGTGGACAATGAGCAGTTCCTC. Its protein is CASVDNEQFL.

This chain connects TRBV2 to TRBJ1-4; no definite D call. The ends were cut back, 6 bases at V and 0 bases at J, with 5 bases in the middle. Germline V CDR1 and CDR2: SNHLY, FYNNEI. The CDR3 is made up of 13 amino acids. The CDR3 sequence is CASRTSTNEKLFF. The CDR3 bases are TGTGCCAGCAGGACCTCAACTAATGAAAAACTGTTTTTT.

This clonotype has ten or more counts. J is TRBJ1-5 and V is TRBV18; D ambiguous. Germline V gene data show CDR1 as KGHSH and CDR2 as LQKENI. The CDR3 has 15 amino acids. V lost 2 bases, J lost 4 bases, and 12 bases lay in between. The CDR3 coding sequence is TGTGCCAGCTCACCAGGGAATCTTGGGAATCAGCCCCAGCATTTT. Amino acids: CASSPGNLGNQPQHF.